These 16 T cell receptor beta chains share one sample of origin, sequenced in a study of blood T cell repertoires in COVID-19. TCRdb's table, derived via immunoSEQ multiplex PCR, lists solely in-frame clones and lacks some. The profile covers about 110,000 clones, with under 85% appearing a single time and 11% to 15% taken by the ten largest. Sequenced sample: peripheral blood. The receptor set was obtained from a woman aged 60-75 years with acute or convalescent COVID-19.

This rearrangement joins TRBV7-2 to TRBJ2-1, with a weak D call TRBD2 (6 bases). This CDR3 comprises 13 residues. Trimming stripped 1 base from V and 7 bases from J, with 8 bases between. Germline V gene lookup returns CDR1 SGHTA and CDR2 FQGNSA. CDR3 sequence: CASSLVRENEQFF. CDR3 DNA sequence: TGTGCCAGCAGCTTAGTCCGGGAGAATGAGCAGTTCTTC.

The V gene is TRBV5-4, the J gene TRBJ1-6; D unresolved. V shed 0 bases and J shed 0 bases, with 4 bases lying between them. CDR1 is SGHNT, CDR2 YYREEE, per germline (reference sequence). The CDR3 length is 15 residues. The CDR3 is CASSLDSSYNSPLHF. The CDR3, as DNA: TGTGCCAGCAGCTTGGACAGCTCCTATAATTCACCCCTCCACTTT.

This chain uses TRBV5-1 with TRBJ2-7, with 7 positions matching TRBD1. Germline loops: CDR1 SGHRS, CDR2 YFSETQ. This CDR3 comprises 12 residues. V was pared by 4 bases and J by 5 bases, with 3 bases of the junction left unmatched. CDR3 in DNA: TGCGCCAGCAGCCCCCAGGGGGACGAGCAGTACTTC. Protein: CASSPQGDEQYF.

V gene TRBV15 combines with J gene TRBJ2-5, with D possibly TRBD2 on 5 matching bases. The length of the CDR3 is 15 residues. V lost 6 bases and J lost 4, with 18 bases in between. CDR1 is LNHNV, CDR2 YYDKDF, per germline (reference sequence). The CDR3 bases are TGTGCCACCAGAGTGGCCCCCAGCGGCCCAGAGACCCAGTACTTC. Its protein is CATRVAPSGPETQYF.

CDR3 protein: CASSMGQGNQPQHF. CDR3 nucleotide sequence: TGTGCCAGCAGCATGGGACAGGGAAATCAGCCCCAGCATTTT. The chain couples TRBV7-8 to TRBJ1-5; 9 bases line up with TRBD1. The CDR3 length is 14 residues. Losses at the gene ends were 5 bases for V and 4 bases for J; bases not matched to a gene: 3. CDR1 and CDR2 (germline): SGHVS, FQNEAQ.

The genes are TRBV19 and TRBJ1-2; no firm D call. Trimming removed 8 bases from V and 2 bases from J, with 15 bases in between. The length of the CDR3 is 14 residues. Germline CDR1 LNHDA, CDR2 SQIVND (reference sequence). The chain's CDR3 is CASWFEGVNYGYTF. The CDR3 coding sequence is TGTGCCAGTTGGTTTGAGGGCGTCAACTATGGCTACACCTTC.

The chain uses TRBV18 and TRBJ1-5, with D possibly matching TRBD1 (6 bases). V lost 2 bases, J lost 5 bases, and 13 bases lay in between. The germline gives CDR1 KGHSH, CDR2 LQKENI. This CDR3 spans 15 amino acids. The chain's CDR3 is CASSPSGAGDQPQHF. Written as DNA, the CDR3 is TGTGCCAGCTCACCAAGTGGGGCAGGGGATCAGCCCCAGCATTTT.

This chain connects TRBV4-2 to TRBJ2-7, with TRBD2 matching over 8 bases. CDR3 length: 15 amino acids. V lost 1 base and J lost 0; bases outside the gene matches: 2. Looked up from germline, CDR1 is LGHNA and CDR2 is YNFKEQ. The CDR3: CASSQGREASYEQYF. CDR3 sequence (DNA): TGTGCCAGCAGCCAAGGGCGGGAGGCCTCCTACGAGCAGTACTTC.

The CDR3, as DNA: TGTGCCAGCAGTTACACGACTAGCGGGAGAGGAGAGACCCAGTACTTC. Translated, it gives CASSYTTSGRGETQYF. This chain uses TRBV6-6 with TRBJ2-5; 12 bases align to TRBD2. The CDR3 extends over 16 amino acids. Trimming at V came to 2 bases and at J to 4 bases, leaving 5 bases not matched to a gene. Per the germline V gene, CDR1 is MNHNY and CDR2 is SVGAGI (reference sequence).

In nucleotides, the CDR3 is TGTGCCAGCAGTTTAGTAGCGGGGGCCCTCACAGATACGCAGTATTTT. It encodes CASSLVAGALTDTQYF. The J gene is TRBJ2-3, the V gene TRBV27; TRBD2 aligns across 9 bases. The germline gives CDR1 MNHEY, CDR2 SMNVEV (reference sequence). V shed 2 bases and J 2 bases; nucleotides not matched to a gene: 5. The CDR3 is 16 residues long.

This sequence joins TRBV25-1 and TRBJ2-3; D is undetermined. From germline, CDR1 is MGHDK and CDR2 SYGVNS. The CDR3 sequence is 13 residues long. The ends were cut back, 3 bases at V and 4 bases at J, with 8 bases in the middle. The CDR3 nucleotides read TGTGCCAGCAGTGACTCCGTAGCAGATACGCAGTATTTT. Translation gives CASSDSVADTQYF.

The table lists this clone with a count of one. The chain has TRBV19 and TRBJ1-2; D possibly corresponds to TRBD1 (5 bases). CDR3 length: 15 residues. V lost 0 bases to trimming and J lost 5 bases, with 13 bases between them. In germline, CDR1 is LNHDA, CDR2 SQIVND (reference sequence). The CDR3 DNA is TGTGCCAGTAGTATAGATCTTAACAGGCGTTATGGCTACACCTTC. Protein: CASSIDLNRRYGYTF.

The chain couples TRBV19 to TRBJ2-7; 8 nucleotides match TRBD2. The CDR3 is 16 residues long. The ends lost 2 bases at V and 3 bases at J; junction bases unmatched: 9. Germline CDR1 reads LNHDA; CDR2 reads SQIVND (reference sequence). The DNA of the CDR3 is TGTGCCAGTAGTATATATTTAGCGGGGCCCCTCTACGAGCAGTACTTC. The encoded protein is CASSIYLAGPLYEQYF.

In DNA form, the CDR3 reads TGTGCCAGCAGCTTATCAACAGGTGGGAATGAGCAGTTCTTC. Its translation: CASSLSTGGNEQFF. This sequence joins TRBV7-9 and TRBJ2-1, with a tentative D call TRBD1 (5 bases). V gave up 2 bases and J gave up 7 bases, with 12 bases separating them. The germline V gene encodes CDR1 SEHNR and CDR2 FQNEAQ (reference sequence). This CDR3 spans 14 amino acids.

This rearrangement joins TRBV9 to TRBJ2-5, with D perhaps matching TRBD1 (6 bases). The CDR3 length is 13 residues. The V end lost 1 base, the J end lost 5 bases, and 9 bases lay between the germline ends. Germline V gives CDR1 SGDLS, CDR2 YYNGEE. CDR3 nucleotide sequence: TGTGCCAGCAGCGTACGCACAGGGGAGACCCAGTACTTC. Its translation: CASSVRTGETQYF.

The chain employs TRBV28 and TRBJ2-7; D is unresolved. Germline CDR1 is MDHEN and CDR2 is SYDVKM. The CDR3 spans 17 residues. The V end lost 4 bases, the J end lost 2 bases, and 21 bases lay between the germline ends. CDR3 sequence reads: CASSSLPGRLITYEQYF. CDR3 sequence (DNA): TGTGCCAGCAGTTCACTCCCCGGCAGGCTGATAACCTACGAGCAGTACTTC.